These 15 T cell receptor beta chains originate from one sample sequenced in a study of T cell changes during pregnancy in multiple sclerosis. Using immunoSEQ multiplex PCR, the repertoire was profiled, and TCRdb retains in-frame clones only, with some absent. The table lists about 36,000 clones, around 89% of them singletons. Material: CD4+ T cells from peripheral blood mononuclear cells, obtained in the first trimester of pregnancy. The receptors originated from a female donor with multiple sclerosis, enrolled in a pregnancy study.

This chain links TRBV19 with TRBJ2-3, with a tentative D call TRBD1 (5 bases). In germline, CDR1 is LNHDA, CDR2 SQIVND (reference sequence). V lost 5 bases and J lost 1, with 10 bases in between. The CDR3 consists of 14 residues. CDR3 coding DNA: TGTGCCAGTAGTCAAACAGGCCGCACAGATACGCAGTATTTT. Its protein product is CASSQTGRTDTQYF. The whole variable domain, filled in from reference TRBV19 and TRBJ2-3, reads DGGITQSPKYLFRKEGQNVTLSCEQNLNHDAMYWYRQDPGQGLRLIYYSQIVNDFQKGDIAEGYSVSREKKESFPLTVTSAQKNPTAFYLCASSQTGRTDTQYFGPGTRLTVL.

This clone was recorded once. This rearrangement joins TRBV5-1 to TRBJ2-3; 11 nucleotides line up with TRBD2. Germline V CDR1 and CDR2: SGHRS, YFSETQ. This CDR3 has 16 residues. Trimming took 4 bases from V and 3 from J; bases not matched to a gene: 7. DNA for the CDR3: TGCGCCAGCAGCCGCAATAGCGGGGGGGCAACAGATACGCAGTATTTT. Residues: CASSRNSGGATDTQYF.

This sequence joins TRBV18 and TRBJ1-5; 8 bases align to TRBD1. J was trimmed by 6 bases and V by 2 bases; bases with no gene match: 12. In germline, CDR1 is KGHSH, CDR2 LQKENI. This CDR3 has 17 residues. The CDR3 is CASSPLAETGVRQPQHF. DNA of the CDR3: TGTGCCAGCTCACCATTGGCCGAGACAGGGGTCCGTCAGCCCCAGCATTTT.

V and J are TRBV5-4 and TRBJ1-1; tentative D call: TRBD1 (5 bases). CDR3 size: 14 residues. Germline V gene data show CDR1 as SGHNT and CDR2 as YYREEE (reference sequence). V was clipped by 3 bases and J by 7 bases, with 16 bases between them. This CDR3 reads CASSSGGASGEAFF. DNA for the CDR3: TGTGCCAGCAGCTCAGGAGGGGCCAGTGGTGAAGCTTTCTTT.

This clone appeared a few times. The rearrangement links TRBV7-2 to TRBJ2-6; D is perhaps TRBD1 (5 bases). CDR3 size: 18 residues. Trimming removed 2 bases from V and 1 base from J, with 15 bases in between. CDR1 and CDR2 from the germline V gene are SGHTA and FQGNSA. The CDR3 here is CASSLSGHLISGANVLTF. The CDR3 coding sequence is TGTGCCAGCAGCTTATCAGGGCATCTGATTTCTGGGGCCAACGTCCTGACTTTC.

V gene TRBV25-1 combines with J gene TRBJ1-1; D gene ambiguous. The length of the CDR3 is 14 residues. The V gene lost 4 bases and the J gene lost 8 bases, with 17 bases spanning the gap. Germline CDR1 is MGHDK and CDR2 is SYGVNS. CDR3 in amino acids: CASSARPTGGEAFF. The CDR3 DNA sequence: TGTGCCAGCAGTGCCCGGCCAACCGGCGGCGAAGCTTTCTTT.

This clone was seen a few times. The chain employs TRBV7-6 and TRBJ1-2, with TRBD1 matching over 11 bases. V lost 4 bases, J lost 8 bases, and 6 bases stayed unmatched. The CDR3 spans 14 residues. CDR1 and CDR2 (germline): SGHVS, FNYEAQ. The CDR3 DNA is TGTGCCAGCAGCTCCGGACAGGGGGCTTGGGGCTACACCTTC. Protein: CASSSGQGAWGYTF.

CDR3 protein: CASSMGRGQTNQPQHF. The CDR3 DNA reads TGTGCCAGTAGTATGGGGCGGGGACAGACCAATCAGCCCCAGCATTTT. This chain connects TRBV19 to TRBJ1-5; TRBD1 matches 7 bases. In germline, CDR1 is LNHDA, CDR2 SQIVND (reference sequence). The ends lost 3 bases at V and 3 bases at J; junction bases unmatched: 8. The CDR3 length is 16 residues.

The V gene is TRBV5-1, the J gene TRBJ1-2, with a weak D call TRBD1 (6 bases). Germline V lookup: CDR1 SGHRS, CDR2 YFSETQ. This CDR3 region has 14 residues. The V gene lost 2 bases and the J gene lost 3 bases, with 11 bases spanning the gap. Here the CDR3 reads CASSLQGRDYGYTF. As DNA, the CDR3 is TGCGCCAGCAGCTTACAGGGTCGGGACTATGGCTACACCTTC.

This chain joins TRBV18 and TRBJ1-1, with TRBD1 matching 7 bases. CDR1 is KGHSH and CDR2 is LQKENI in the germline V gene. CDR3 length equals 13 residues. Trimming removed 5 bases from V and 1 base from J; junction bases left unmatched: 1. CDR3 region: CASSGQANTEAFF. The CDR3 coding sequence is TGTGCCAGCTCAGGACAGGCGAACACTGAAGCTTTCTTT.

The rearrangement joins TRBV5-6 to TRBJ2-7; no clear D gene. The germline V gene has CDR1 SGHDT and CDR2 YYEEEE. This CDR3 region has 14 residues. V was cut by 0 bases and J by 7 bases, with 14 bases left in between. CDR3 residues: CASSLGLRSGEQYF. Written as DNA, the CDR3 is TGTGCCAGCAGCTTGGGTCTAAGGAGTGGAGAGCAGTACTTC.

This clone was detected a few times. V is TRBV5-4 and J is TRBJ1-1; 9 bases fit TRBD1. Germline assignment: CDR1 SGHNT and CDR2 YYREEE (reference sequence). The CDR3 totals 15 residues. J lost 1 base, V lost 3 bases, and 4 bases had no gene match. The CDR3 bases are TGTGCCAGCAGCTCTCTACAGGGGGCGAACACTGAAGCTTTCTTT. The encoded protein is CASSSLQGANTEAFF. Together with reference TRBV5-4 and TRBJ1-1, the CDR3 gives the full variable domain: ETGVTQSPTHLIKTRGQQVTLRCSSQSGHNTVSWYQQALGQGPQFIFQYYREEENGRGNFPPRFSGLQFPNYSSELNVNALELDDSALYLCASSSLQGANTEAFFGQGTRLTVV.

The chain is built from TRBV30 and TRBJ2-7; TRBD1 aligns across 10 bases. The CDR3 totals 16 residues. V trimming: 0 bases; J trimming: 7 bases; junction bases outside the gene matches: 12. CDR1 and CDR2 from the germline V gene are GTSNPN and SVGIG (reference sequence). CDR3 sequence: CAWSVPLGQGIREQYF. DNA of the CDR3: TGTGCCTGGAGTGTACCGCTGGGACAGGGGATTAGAGAGCAGTACTTC.

This clone was found a few times. V is TRBV11-1 and J is TRBJ1-1; possibly TRBD1 for D (5 bases). The length of the CDR3 is 13 residues. Germline V gene lookup returns CDR1 SGHAT and CDR2 FQDESV (reference sequence). With 5 bases removed from V and 2 bases from J, the gap between germline ends came to 9 bases. The CDR3 here is CASSGDSNTEAFF. CDR3 nucleotides: TGTGCCAGCAGCGGAGACAGCAACACTGAAGCTTTCTTT.

This sequence joins TRBV6-6 and TRBJ2-7; 11 bases agree with TRBD2. The CDR3 has 16 residues. J was trimmed by 3 bases and V by 7 bases; bases with no gene match: 11. CDR1 is MNHNY, CDR2 SVGAGI, per germline (reference sequence). CDR3 sequence reads: CASTTSGGFTVYEQYF. The CDR3 bases are TGTGCCAGCACTACTAGCGGGGGCTTTACCGTCTACGAGCAGTACTTC.